This entry describes one T cell receptor beta chain. This CDR3 has 17 amino acids. Germline CDR1 SEHNR, CDR2 FQNEAQ (reference sequence). The junction had 18 bases not matched to a gene; V was cut back by 4 bases and J by 8 bases. The data were obtained in a study of blood T cell repertoires in COVID-19. Study-wide context: Whether acute or convalescent, the COVID-19 samples came from the United States, Italy and Spain.

Generated by immunoSEQ multiplex PCR, the TCRdb table keeps only in-frame clones and is missing some. The sample shows a few hundred thousand clones, approximately 90% of them seen only once. Individuals aged roughly 18 to 90 years were recruited from 24 US areas. Categorization into cohorts depended on clinical history that participants reported. Each recovered donor of Cohort 3 presented with two negative PCRs, clearance, or symptom resolution. The clonotype comes from a woman aged 18-29 years who had recovered from COVID-19. The V gene is TRBV7-9, the J gene TRBJ1-2; 8 bases line up with TRBD1. Sequencing was performed on PBMCs or T cells enriched from blood (not recorded which). The CDR3 bases are TGTGCCAGCAGCTCCCTTGGACAGGGTCGGGGAAAAGGGGGCTACACCTTC. It yields the protein CASSSLGQGRGKGGYTF. The full variable domain, in which reference TRBV7-9 and TRBJ1-2 provide the parts outside the CDR3, is DTGVSQNPRHKITKRGQNVTFRCDPISEHNRLYWYRQTLGQGPEFLTYFQNEAQLEKSRLLSDRFSAERPKGSFSTLEIQRTEQGDSAMYLCASSSLGQGRGKGGYTFGSGTRLTVV.